These 26 T cell receptor beta chains were all obtained from the same sample, sequenced in a study of blood T cell repertoires in COVID-19. Libraries were prepared by immunoSEQ multiplex PCR; TCRdb keeps only in-frame clonotypes and omits some of them. The sample has approximately 260,000 clones; about 87% are singletons. Sequenced sample: peripheral blood. The source of these receptors is a woman aged 40 to 55 with acute or convalescent COVID-19.

The genes are TRBV10-3 and TRBJ1-6; 7 bases map to TRBD1. This CDR3 is 14 amino acids long. CDR1 ENHRY and CDR2 SYGVKD come from the germline V gene. The ends lost 6 bases at V and 7 bases at J; junction bases unmatched: 6. The CDR3 here is CAIRLTGDNSPLHF. For the CDR3, the DNA is TGTGCCATCAGATTAACAGGGGACAATTCACCCCTCCACTTT.

A note on this clone: At one of its ends the junction is not consistent with the germline gene, which may arise from a read error. This chain links TRBV19 with TRBJ1-5, with D possibly matching TRBD1 (6 bases). The CDR3 contains 16 residues. CDR1 is LNHDA, CDR2 SQIVND, per germline (reference sequence). The CDR3: CASCIVRGGGNQPQHF. CDR3 nucleotide sequence: TGTGCCAGTTGTATAGTACGGGGAGGGGGGAATCAGCCCCAGCATTTT.

The gene calls are TRBV5-1 and TRBJ2-1; 7 nucleotides agree with TRBD1. The CDR3 contains 15 residues. Per germline, CDR1 SGHRS and CDR2 YFSETQ. The trim removed 4 bases at V and 4 bases at J, leaving 8 bases unmatched. CDR3 DNA sequence: TGCGCCAGCAGCCCCCGGGACAGACTTTACAATGAGCAGTTCTTC. It specifies CASSPRDRLYNEQFF.

The V gene is TRBV27, the J gene TRBJ2-5; D is ambiguous. The germline V gene has CDR1 MNHEY and CDR2 SMNVEV (reference sequence). Trimming removed 5 bases from V and 5 bases from J, with 9 bases in between. The CDR3 is 12 residues long. The CDR3 DNA is TGTGCCAGCAGTCCCGACATGGAGACCCAGTACTTC. Protein product: CASSPDMETQYF.

The chain has TRBV14 and TRBJ1-1, with D perhaps TRBD1 (6 bases). Germline values: CDR1 SGHDN, CDR2 FVKESK. V was clipped by 4 bases and J by 3 bases, with 15 bases between them. The CDR3 is 15 amino acids. CDR3 protein: CASSPRTAWDTEAFF. CDR3 nucleotide sequence: TGTGCCAGCAGCCCCCGGACAGCTTGGGACACTGAAGCTTTCTTT.

This chain connects TRBV6-5 to TRBJ2-1, with 10 nucleotides matching TRBD1. The junction had 6 bases not matched to a gene; V was cut back by 6 bases and J by 7 bases. CDR1 and CDR2 from the germline V gene are MNHEY and SVGAGI. The CDR3 totals 14 residues. This CDR3 reads CASSGRQGANEQFF. CDR3 DNA: TGTGCCAGCAGCGGACGACAGGGGGCAAATGAGCAGTTCTTC.

The chain links TRBV7-3 to TRBJ2-1; 10 bases agree with TRBD1. Unmatched junction bases numbered 7, after V lost 4 bases and J lost 7 bases. Germline V CDR1 and CDR2: SGHTA, FQGTGA. The CDR3 runs 15 residues. The CDR3 DNA is TGTGCCAGCAGCTATGGACAGGGGGAGTTAAATGAGCAGTTCTTC. Translating it yields CASSYGQGELNEQFF.

This clone was counted between two and nine times. V gene TRBV18 combines with J gene TRBJ2-4; 8 bases line up with TRBD2. The junction had 8 bases not matched to a gene; V was cut back by 0 bases and J by 1 base. This CDR3 comprises 18 residues. CDR1 is KGHSH and CDR2 is LQKENI in the germline V gene. CDR3 nucleotide sequence: TGTGCCAGCTCACCACCGGGAGCGGGGGAAAGGGCCAAAAACATTCAGTACTTC. Its protein is CASSPPGAGERAKNIQYF.

The V gene is TRBV24-1, the J gene TRBJ2-5, with a possible D match to TRBD2 (6 bases). Germline V lookup: CDR1 KGHDR, CDR2 SFDVKD. The CDR3 is 12 amino acids. V lost 7 bases, J lost 4 bases, and 9 bases lay in between. CDR3 sequence (DNA): TGTGCCACCAGCCAGGGAGGAGAGACCCAGTACTTC. As protein: CATSQGGETQYF.

The chain uses TRBV18 and TRBJ1-4; D not certain. In germline, CDR1 is KGHSH, CDR2 LQKENI. CDR3 size: 13 residues. V lost 2 bases and J 8 bases, leaving 9 bases between the germline ends. CDR3 in amino acids: CASSPEPLEKLFF. The CDR3 DNA reads TGTGCCAGCTCACCAGAGCCTCTAGAAAAACTGTTTTTT.

The chain couples TRBV19 to TRBJ1-1; D is possibly TRBD1 (5 bases). The germline gives CDR1 LNHDA, CDR2 SQIVND (reference sequence). V gave up 5 bases and J gave up 4 bases, with 8 bases separating them. The CDR3 contains 12 residues. CDR3 coding DNA: TGTGCCAGTAGTTACGGGGGCACTGAAGCTTTCTTT. Protein: CASSYGGTEAFF.

The chain employs TRBV29-1 and TRBJ1-5, with 9 bases fitting TRBD1. Trimming cost V 5 bases and J 0 bases; bases outside gene matches: 2. From germline, CDR1 is SQVTM and CDR2 ANQGSEA. This CDR3 spans 14 amino acids. The CDR3, as DNA: TGCAGCGTTAGACAGGGGGATAGCAATCAGCCCCAGCATTTT. This translates into CSVRQGDSNQPQHF.

The chain joins TRBV9 to TRBJ1-6; possibly TRBD1 for D (5 bases). The CDR3 totals 14 residues. Germline values: CDR1 SGDLS, CDR2 YYNGEE. Deletions cut 3 bases from V and 9 bases from J, with 13 bases between. In nucleotides, the CDR3 is TGTGCCAGCAGCGGAACCCAGGGTTTTTCACCCCTCCACTTT. This encodes CASSGTQGFSPLHF. The full variable domain, in which reference TRBV9 and TRBJ1-6 provide the parts outside the CDR3, is DSGVTQTPKHLITATGQRVTLRCSPRSGDLSVYWYQQSLDQGLQFLIQYYNGEERAKGNILERFSAQQFPDLHSELNLSSLELGDSALYFCASSGTQGFSPLHFGNGTRLTVT.

The chain combines TRBV28 with TRBJ1-1; 7 bases map to TRBD1. Germline V gene data show CDR1 as MDHEN and CDR2 as SYDVKM. The CDR3 runs 14 residues. J gave up 4 bases and V 5 bases, and 7 bases lay outside the gene matches. CDR3: CASSPIRDSTEAFF. Here the CDR3 DNA reads TGTGCCAGCAGTCCGATCCGGGACAGCACTGAAGCTTTCTTT.

The chain combines TRBV6-1 with TRBJ2-5; D remains unclear. CDR1 is MNHNS and CDR2 is SASEGT in the germline V gene. V lost 2 bases and J 1 base, leaving 5 bases between the germline ends. There are 13 residues in the CDR3. The CDR3 sequence: CASSETIQETQYF. CDR3 DNA sequence: TGTGCCAGCAGTGAAACTATCCAAGAGACCCAGTACTTC.

Concerning this clone itself: One junction end does not reproduce the germline sequence, and a read error may be involved. The rearrangement uses TRBV7-3 and TRBJ2-1; 9 nucleotides agree with TRBD2. Germline-derived CDR1 and CDR2 are SGHTA and FQGTGA. The CDR3 extends over 17 amino acids. CDR3 protein: CAGSLTRVGGGAGEQFF. CDR3 coding DNA: TGTGCCGGCAGCTTAACTAGGGTAGGCGGGGGGGCCGGCGAGCAGTTCTTC. Based on the CDR3 plus reference TRBV7-3 and TRBJ2-1, the full variable domain is GAGVSQTPSNKVTEKGKYVELRCDPISGHTALYWYRQSLGQGPEFLIYFQGTGAADDSGLPNDRFFAVRPEGSVSTLKIQRTERGDSAVYLCAGSLTRVGGGAGEQFFGPGTRLTVL.

The chain uses TRBV19 and TRBJ1-1, with 7 bases lining up with TRBD1. With V trimmed by 5 bases and J by 2 bases, 8 bases remained unmatched. This CDR3 is built from 15 residues. Per the germline V gene, CDR1 is LNHDA and CDR2 is SQIVND (reference sequence). CDR3 nucleotide sequence: TGTGCCAGTAGTGTTGTCGGACAGGCAAACACTGAAGCTTTCTTT. Protein product: CASSVVGQANTEAFF. Looking up the rest from reference TRBV19 and TRBJ1-1 gives the full variable domain: DGGITQSPKYLFRKEGQNVTLSCEQNLNHDAMYWYRQDPGQGLRLIYYSQIVNDFQKGDIAEGYSVSREKKESFPLTVTSAQKNPTAFYLCASSVVGQANTEAFFGQGTRLTVV.

This clone was seen once. The chain couples TRBV2 to TRBJ2-3; 9 bases fit TRBD2. CDR3 size: 17 residues. Germline CDR1 reads SNHLY; CDR2 reads FYNNEI. J was trimmed by 2 bases and V by 0 bases; bases with no gene match: 6. CDR3 in amino acids: CASSEAGTSSFTDTQYF. Written as DNA, the CDR3 is TGTGCCAGCAGTGAAGCGGGGACTAGCAGTTTCACAGATACGCAGTATTTT.

The chain is built from TRBV5-1 and TRBJ2-5; 9 bases are a match to TRBD1. Germline V gene data show CDR1 as SGHRS and CDR2 as YFSETQ. The CDR3 spans 16 residues. The junction had 12 bases not matched to a gene; V was cut back by 7 bases and J by 2 bases. CDR3 loop: CASGLTGGVQQETQYF. The CDR3, as DNA: TGCGCCAGCGGACTTACAGGGGGCGTTCAACAAGAGACCCAGTACTTC.

The chain couples TRBV19 to TRBJ1-4; 8 bases align to TRBD1. Trimming cost V 3 bases and J 7 bases; bases outside gene matches: 7. The V gene's germline CDR1 is LNHDA and CDR2 SQIVND (reference sequence). The CDR3 consists of 15 residues. CDR3 amino acids: CASSIPGGGFEKLFF. The CDR3 DNA reads as TGTGCCAGTAGTATCCCAGGGGGCGGGTTTGAAAAACTGTTTTTT.

The J gene is TRBJ1-4, the V gene TRBV19; TRBD1 matches at 7 bases. Trimming cost V 2 bases and J 5 bases; bases outside gene matches: 8. The CDR3 is made up of 16 amino acids. Germline V gene data show CDR1 as LNHDA and CDR2 as SQIVND (reference sequence). The DNA of the CDR3 is TGTGCCAGTAGTATACCACCGGGACAGCTGAATGAAAAACTGTTTTTT. Translation: CASSIPPGQLNEKLFF.

This chain joins TRBV10-3 and TRBJ2-7, with D perhaps matching TRBD1 (6 bases). From germline, CDR1 is ENHRY and CDR2 SYGVKD. The CDR3 contains 13 residues. Trimming shortened V by 10 bases and J by 3 bases, and 16 bases separated the two germline ends. CDR3 nucleotide sequence: TGTGCCACCGCGGAACAGGGAGTCTACGAGCAGTACGTC. Its translation is CATAEQGVYEQYV.

The gene calls are TRBV3-1 (or the pseudogene TRBV3-2) and TRBJ1-1, with 12 nucleotides matching TRBD1. Germline CDR1 reads LGHDT; CDR2 reads YNNKEL (reference sequence). Losses at the gene ends were 5 bases for V and 11 bases for J; bases not matched to a gene: 6. This CDR3 has 13 amino acids. CDR3 in DNA: TGTGCCAGCAGCTCGGGACAGGGGGCTTACGCTTTCTTT. Its protein product is CASSSGQGAYAFF.

This sequence joins TRBV3-1 (or the pseudogene TRBV3-2) and TRBJ2-1; TRBD1 matches at 8 bases. Germline lookup yields CDR1 LGHDT and CDR2 YNNKEL (reference sequence). V was clipped by 0 bases and J by 14 bases; unmatched bases: 6. This CDR3 region has 13 residues. For the CDR3, the DNA is TGTGCCAGCAGCCAAGATCAGGGGGCAGGGGAGTTCTTC. Amino acids: CASSQDQGAGEFF.

The chain couples TRBV5-6 to TRBJ2-5; a possible D gene is TRBD1 (5 bases). Germline lookup yields CDR1 SGHDT and CDR2 YYEEEE. The CDR3 length is 13 residues. Trimming took off 3 bases at V and 5 bases at J, with 11 bases between the two ends. CDR3 nucleotides: TGTGCCAGCAGCTGGGGCTCCGGGGAGACCCAGTACTTC. Its protein is CASSWGSGETQYF. The whole variable domain, filled in from reference TRBV5-6 and TRBJ2-5, reads DAGVTQSPTHLIKTRGQQVTLRCSPKSGHDTVSWYQQALGQGPQFIFQYYEEEERQRGNFPDRFSGHQFPNYSSELNVNALLLGDSALYLCASSWGSGETQYFGPGTRLLVL.

The CDR3 sequence is CASSGRLAGINEQFF. CDR3 nucleotides: TGTGCCAGCAGCGGGCGACTAGCGGGAATCAATGAGCAGTTCTTC. The genes are TRBV9 and TRBJ2-1; 11 nucleotides align to TRBD2. The CDR3 extends over 15 amino acids. The J segment lost 6 bases and the V segment lost 3 bases, leaving 5 bases of the junction unmatched. CDR1 is SGDLS, CDR2 YYNGEE, per germline.